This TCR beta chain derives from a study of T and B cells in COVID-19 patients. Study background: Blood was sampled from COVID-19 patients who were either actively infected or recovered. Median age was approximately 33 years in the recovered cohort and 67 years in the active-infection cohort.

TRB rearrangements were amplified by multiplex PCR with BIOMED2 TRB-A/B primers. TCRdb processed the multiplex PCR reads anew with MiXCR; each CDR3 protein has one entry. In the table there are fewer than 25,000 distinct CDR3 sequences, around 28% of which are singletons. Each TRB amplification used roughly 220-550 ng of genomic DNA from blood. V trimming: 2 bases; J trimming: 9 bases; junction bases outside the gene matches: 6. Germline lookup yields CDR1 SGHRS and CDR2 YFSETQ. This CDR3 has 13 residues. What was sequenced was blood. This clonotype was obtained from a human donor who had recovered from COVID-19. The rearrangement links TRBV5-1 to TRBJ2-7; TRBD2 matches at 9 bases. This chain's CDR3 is CASSFGRGGWQYF. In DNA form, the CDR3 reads TGCGCCAGCAGCTTTGGGCGGGGGGGGTGGCAGTACTTC.